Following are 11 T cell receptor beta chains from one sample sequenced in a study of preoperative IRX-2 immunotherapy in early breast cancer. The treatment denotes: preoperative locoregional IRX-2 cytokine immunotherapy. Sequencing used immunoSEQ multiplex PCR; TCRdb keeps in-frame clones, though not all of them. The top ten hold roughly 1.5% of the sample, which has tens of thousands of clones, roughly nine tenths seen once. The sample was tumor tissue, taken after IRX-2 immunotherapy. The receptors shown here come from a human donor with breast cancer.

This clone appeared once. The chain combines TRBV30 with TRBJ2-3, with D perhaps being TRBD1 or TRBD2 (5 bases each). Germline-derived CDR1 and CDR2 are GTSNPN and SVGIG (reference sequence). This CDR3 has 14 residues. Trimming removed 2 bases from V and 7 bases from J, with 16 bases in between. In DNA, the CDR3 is TGTGCCTGGAGTAGAGGGGCAGGGCTGAATACGCAGTATTTT. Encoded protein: CAWSRGAGLNTQYF.

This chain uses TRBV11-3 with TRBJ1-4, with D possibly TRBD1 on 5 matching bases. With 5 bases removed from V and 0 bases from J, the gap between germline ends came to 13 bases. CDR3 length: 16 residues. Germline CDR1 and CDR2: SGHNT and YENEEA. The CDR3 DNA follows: TGTGCCAGCAGCCTGGGGACGGTTGCAACTAATGAAAAACTGTTTTTT. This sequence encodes CASSLGTVATNEKLFF.

CDR3 coding DNA: TGTGCCAGTAGTATTTTTGAAGGGGAAGCTTTCTTT. This gives the protein CASSIFEGEAFF. The chain combines TRBV19 with TRBJ1-1; D uncertain. Trimming shortened V by 3 bases and J by 8 bases, and 10 bases separated the two germline ends. This CDR3 is built from 12 residues. CDR1 and CDR2 from the germline V gene are LNHDA and SQIVND (reference sequence).

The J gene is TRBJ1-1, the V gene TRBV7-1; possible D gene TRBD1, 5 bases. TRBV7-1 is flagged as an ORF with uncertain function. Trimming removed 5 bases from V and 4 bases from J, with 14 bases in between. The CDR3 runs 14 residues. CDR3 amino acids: CASSIQGRGTEAFF. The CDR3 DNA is TGTGCCAGCAGCATCCAGGGTCGTGGCACTGAAGCTTTCTTT.

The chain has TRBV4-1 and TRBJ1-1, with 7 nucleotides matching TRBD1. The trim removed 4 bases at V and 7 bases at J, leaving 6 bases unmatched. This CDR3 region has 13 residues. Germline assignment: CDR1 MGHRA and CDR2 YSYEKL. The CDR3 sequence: CASSLLGTDEAFF. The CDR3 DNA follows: TGCGCCAGCAGCCTCTTGGGGACAGATGAAGCTTTCTTT.

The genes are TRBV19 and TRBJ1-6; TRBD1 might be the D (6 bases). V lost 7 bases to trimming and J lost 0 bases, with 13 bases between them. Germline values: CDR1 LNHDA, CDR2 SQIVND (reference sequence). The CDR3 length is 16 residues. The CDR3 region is CASISTGSSYNSPLHF. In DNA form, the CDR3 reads TGTGCCAGTATTTCGACAGGAAGCTCCTATAATTCACCCCTCCACTTT. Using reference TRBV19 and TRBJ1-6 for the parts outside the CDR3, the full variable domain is DGGITQSPKYLFRKEGQNVTLSCEQNLNHDAMYWYRQDPGQGLRLIYYSQIVNDFQKGDIAEGYSVSREKKESFPLTVTSAQKNPTAFYLCASISTGSSYNSPLHFGNGTRLTVT.

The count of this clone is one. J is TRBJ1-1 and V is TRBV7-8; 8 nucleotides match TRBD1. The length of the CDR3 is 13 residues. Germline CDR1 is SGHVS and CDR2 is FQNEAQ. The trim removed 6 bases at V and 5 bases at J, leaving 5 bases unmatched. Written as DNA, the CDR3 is TGTGCCAGCAGTTCGGACAGGGTGACTGAAGCTTTCTTT. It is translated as CASSSDRVTEAFF. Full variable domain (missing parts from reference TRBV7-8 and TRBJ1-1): GAGVSQSPRYKVAKRGQDVALRCDPISGHVSLFWYQQALGQGPEFLTYFQNEAQLDKSGLPSDRFFAERPEGSVSTLKIQRTQQEDSAVYLCASSSDRVTEAFFGQGTRLTVV.

The CDR3 DNA is TGTGCCACTATACCGGGCCCCTTTGCCGGGGCAAGCAATCAGCCCCAGCATTTT. This translates into CATIPGPFAGASNQPQHF. This rearrangement joins TRBV19 to TRBJ1-5; possibly TRBD1 for D (5 bases). Germline CDR1 is LNHDA and CDR2 is SQIVND (reference sequence). V gave up 10 bases and J gave up 1 base, with 26 bases separating them. This CDR3 has 18 amino acids.

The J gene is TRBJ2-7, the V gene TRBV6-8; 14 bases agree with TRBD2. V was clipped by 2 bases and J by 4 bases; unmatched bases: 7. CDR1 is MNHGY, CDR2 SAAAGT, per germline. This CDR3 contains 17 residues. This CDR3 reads CASSYHMGLAGEYEQYF. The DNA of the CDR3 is TGTGCCAGCAGTTACCACATGGGACTAGCGGGAGAATACGAGCAGTACTTC.

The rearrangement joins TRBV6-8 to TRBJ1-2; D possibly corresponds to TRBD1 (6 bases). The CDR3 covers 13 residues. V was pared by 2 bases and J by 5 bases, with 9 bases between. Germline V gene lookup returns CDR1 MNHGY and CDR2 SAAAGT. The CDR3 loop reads CASSYTGWYGYTF. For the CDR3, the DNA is TGTGCCAGCAGTTACACAGGGTGGTATGGCTACACCTTC.

DNA for the CDR3: TGTGCCAGCAGCGTAGAGGGACAGGTCGTAACTAATGAAAAACTGTTTTTT. Protein sequence: CASSVEGQVVTNEKLFF. The chain is built from TRBV9 and TRBJ1-4; 8 nucleotides agree with TRBD1. The germline V gene has CDR1 SGDLS and CDR2 YYNGEE. The CDR3 has 17 amino acids. J lost 1 base, V lost 0 bases, and 5 bases had no gene match.